This is a list of T cell receptor beta chains from one sample in a study of shared clonotypes between healthy human individuals. Measured with immunoSEQ multiplex PCR; TCRdb has only the in-frame clones, and not every one. The table has 1.5 million to 2.5 million clones, 85% to 95% seen once; the top ten hold around 1.2%. Material for sequencing was naive CD8+ T cells sorted from blood. The origin of the receptors is a man in his late teens or twenties in good health. CDR3s include the opening cysteine and the closing phenylalanine or tryptophan. The D gene is left open where the match is weak. Size is omitted from some rows. Given values are once, few, many or a class for expanded clones.

V gene: TRBV29-1; clone size: .; J gene: TRBJ1-1; D gene: .; CDR3 DNA: TGCAGCGTTGAAACCGTTGCCCTGGGGGCTTTCTTT; CDR3 protein: CSVETVALGAFF
V gene: TRBV5-1; clone size: .; J gene: TRBJ2-1; D gene: .; CDR3 DNA: TGCGCCAGCAGCTTGTCCAGCAATGAGCAGTTCTTC; CDR3 protein: CASSLSSNEQFF
V gene: TRBV25-1; clone size: .; J gene: TRBJ1-2; D gene: TRBD1; CDR3 DNA: TGTGCCTCTCACCGGGACAGGGGGCAATTCTATGGCTACACCTTC; CDR3 protein: CASHRDRGQFYGYTF
V gene: TRBV10-2; clone size: .; J gene: TRBJ2-7; D gene: TRBD1; CDR3 DNA: TGCGCCAGCAGTGAGGGACAGGGGGCGTTCAACGAGCAGTACTTC; CDR3 protein: CASSEGQGAFNEQYF
V gene: TRBV4-1; clone size: .; J gene: TRBJ2-7; D gene: .; CDR3 DNA: TGCGCCAGCAGCCTCAACCAGGGGCCCTACGAGCAGTACTTC; CDR3 protein: CASSLNQGPYEQYF
V gene: TRBV30; clone size: .; J gene: TRBJ1-2; D gene: .; CDR3 DNA: TGTGCCTGGGGGGACGGAACTAACTATGGCTACACCTTC; CDR3 protein: CAWGDGTNYGYTF
V gene: TRBV4-3; clone size: once; J gene: TRBJ2-3; D gene: .; CDR3 DNA: TGCGCCAGCAGCTCTGGAAGGGGGAGCACAGATACGCAGTATTTT; CDR3 protein: CASSSGRGSTDTQYF
V gene: TRBV19; clone size: .; J gene: TRBJ2-2; D gene: TRBD2; CDR3 DNA: TGTGCCAGTGGTTGGGGAGGGGATGTTGGGGAGCTGTTTTTT; CDR3 protein: CASGWGGDVGELFF
V gene: TRBV5-6; clone size: .; J gene: TRBJ1-2; D gene: TRBD1; CDR3 DNA: TGTGCCAGCAGCTTGGGACAGGGACTCTATGGCTACACCTTC; CDR3 protein: CASSLGQGLYGYTF
V gene: TRBV2; clone size: .; J gene: TRBJ2-1; D gene: TRBD2; CDR3 DNA: TGTGCCGGAAGAGCGGGAGGGAACTACAATGAGCAGTTCTTC; CDR3 protein: CAGRAGGNYNEQFF
V gene: TRBV27; clone size: .; J gene: TRBJ2-7; D gene: TRBD2; CDR3 DNA: TGTGCCAGCAGCTTAGCGGGGGGAGCTACCTACGAGCAGTACTTC; CDR3 protein: CASSLAGGATYEQYF